This entry lists 11 T cell receptor beta chains sequenced from one sample in a study of identical twins. TCRdb redid the calling of the 5' RACE reads with MiXCR, one entry per CDR3 protein. The sample has around 490,000 distinct CDR3 sequences, roughly an eighth seen once. This same sample was also taken into another study, of yellow fever vaccine responses in identical twins.

Specimen: CD4+ T cells sorted from blood. Receptors were obtained from a woman aged 18-29 years in good health.

This clonotype was detected only a few times. The chain has TRBV28 and TRBJ2-1; possible D gene TRBD1, 6 bases. Germline values: CDR1 MDHEN, CDR2 SYDVKM. The CDR3 is 19 amino acids. The V gene lost 5 bases and the J gene lost 5 bases, with 28 bases spanning the gap. As DNA, the CDR3 is TGTGCCAGCAGTGCAGGGGATCTGGGGTCATTTTTAATAAACAATGAGCAGTTCTTC. Translation: CASSAGDLGSFLINNEQFF.

The V and J genes are TRBV11-2 and TRBJ2-3; 8 bases are a match to TRBD2. With V trimmed by 2 bases and J by 3 bases, 16 bases remained unmatched. Germline assignment: CDR1 SGHAT and CDR2 FQNNGV. The CDR3 is made up of 19 amino acids. The CDR3 coding sequence is TGTGCCAGCAGCTTAATTAGGGGTTTCAGCGGGAGCCGTACAGATACGCAGTATTTT. Translating it yields CASSLIRGFSGSRTDTQYF. The entire variable domain, with the rest obtained from reference TRBV11-2 and TRBJ2-3, is as follows: EAGVAQSPRYKIIEKRQSVAFWCNPISGHATLYWYQQILGQGPKLLIQFQNNGVVDDSQLPKDRFSAERLKGVDSTLKIQPAKLEDSAVYLCASSLIRGFSGSRTDTQYFGPGTRLTVL.

This clonotype showed up many times. The J gene is TRBJ2-3, the V gene TRBV12-3 or TRBV12-4; D might be TRBD2 (5 bases). This CDR3 region has 14 residues. V was cut by 8 bases and J by 5 bases, with 17 bases left in between. CDR3 DNA: TGTGCCAGCCGACTAAGGGCAGTAAGAGATACGCAGTATTTT. Protein sequence: CASRLRAVRDTQYF.

The CDR3: CASSSGTGRVFF. CDR3 sequence (DNA): TGTGCCAGCAGCTCCGGGACAGGGAGGGTGTTTTTT. The V call is TRBV7-2, the J call TRBJ1-4, with 9 bases fitting TRBD1. Germline V CDR1 and CDR2: SGHTA, FQGNSA. This CDR3 contains 12 residues. V shed 4 bases and J 15 bases; nucleotides not matched to a gene: 6.

As for this clonotype: A junction end diverges from the germline sequence, so it may reflect a read error. The chain employs TRBV27 and TRBJ2-3, with a weak D call TRBD2 (6 bases). From germline, CDR1 is MNHEY and CDR2 SMNVEV (reference sequence). The CDR3 contains 16 residues. CDR3 bases: TGTGTCAGCAGTCCCCTCTTTGCGGGAAGGACAGATACGCAGTATTTT. It specifies CVSSPLFAGRTDTQYF.

Points on this clonotype: Relative to the germline gene, one junction end is altered; a read error may explain this. This sequence joins TRBV7-2 and TRBJ2-5; D tentatively reads TRBD1 or TRBD2 (5 bases each). The germline V gene has CDR1 SGHTA and CDR2 FQGNSA. This CDR3 spans 11 amino acids. The CDR3: CASSLGPQSSF. The CDR3 DNA is TGTGCCAGCAGCTTGGGACCCCAATCCTCCTTC.

This chain connects TRBV27 to TRBJ2-7; the match to TRBD1 covers 10 bases. Germline V gene lookup returns CDR1 MNHEY and CDR2 SMNVEV (reference sequence). Trimming cost V 5 bases and J 0 bases; bases outside gene matches: 7. CDR3 size: 16 residues. The CDR3 sequence: CASSQMRTGGSYEQYF. The CDR3 coding sequence is TGTGCCAGCAGTCAGATGAGGACAGGGGGCTCCTACGAGCAGTACTTC.

In its sample, this clonotype was seen many times. As DNA, the CDR3 is TGTGCCAGCAGTCCTACGGGACAGTCCTACGAGCAGTACTTC. This codes for CASSPTGQSYEQYF. V and J are TRBV12-3 or TRBV12-4 and TRBJ2-7; 7 bases match TRBD1. The CDR3 consists of 14 residues. V lost 5 bases, J lost 1 base, and 5 bases stayed unmatched.

In this sample, this clonotype turned up many times. The CDR3 loop reads CASSLVGTSLETQYF. CDR3 DNA sequence: TGCGCCAGCAGCTTGGTTGGGACTAGCTTGGAGACCCAGTACTTC. This sequence joins TRBV5-1 and TRBJ2-5; 9 bases match TRBD2. Germline V lookup: CDR1 SGHRS, CDR2 YFSETQ. CDR3 size: 15 residues. V lost 0 bases, J lost 5 bases, and 5 bases stayed unmatched.

This clonotype was seen a few times. The CDR3 spells CASSVVLAGYYEQYF. CDR3 coding DNA: TGTGCCAGCAGCGTAGTACTAGCGGGATACTACGAGCAGTACTTC. J is TRBJ2-7 and V is TRBV9; 10 bases line up with TRBD2. Germline CDR1 is SGDLS and CDR2 is YYNGEE. The CDR3 length is 15 residues. V lost 0 bases, J lost 3 bases, and 3 bases stayed unmatched.

This clonotype showed up just a few times. V gene TRBV30 combines with J gene TRBJ1-4; no definite D call. In germline, CDR1 is GTSNPN, CDR2 SVGIG (reference sequence). Trimming took 2 bases from V and 8 from J, leaving 3 bases between them. There are 10 residues in the CDR3. The CDR3 loop reads CAWSTEKLFF. In nucleotides, the CDR3 is TGTGCCTGGAGTACCGAAAAACTGTTTTTT.